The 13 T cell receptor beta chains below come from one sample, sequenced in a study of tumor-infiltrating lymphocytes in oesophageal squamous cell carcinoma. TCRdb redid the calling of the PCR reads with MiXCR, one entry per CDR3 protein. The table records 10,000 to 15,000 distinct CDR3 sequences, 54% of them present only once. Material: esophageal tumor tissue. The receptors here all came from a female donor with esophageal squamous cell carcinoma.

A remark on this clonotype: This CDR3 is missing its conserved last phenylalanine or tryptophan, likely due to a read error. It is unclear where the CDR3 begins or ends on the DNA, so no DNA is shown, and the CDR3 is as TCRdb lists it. The CDR3 loop is CASSLTGSPQETQYFGA. The V call is TRBV7-2, the J call TRBJ2-5; the table calls TRBD1, which could not be checked here. The CDR3 totals 17 residues, both ends included. Germline loops: CDR1 SGHTA, CDR2 FQGNSA.

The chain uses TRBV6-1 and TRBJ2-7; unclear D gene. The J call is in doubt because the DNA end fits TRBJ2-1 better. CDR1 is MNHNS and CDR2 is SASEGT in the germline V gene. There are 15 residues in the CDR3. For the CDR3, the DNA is TGTGCCAGCAGTGAAAAAGGTGGGTTCTACAATGAGCAGTTCTTC. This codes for CASSEKGGFYNEQFF.

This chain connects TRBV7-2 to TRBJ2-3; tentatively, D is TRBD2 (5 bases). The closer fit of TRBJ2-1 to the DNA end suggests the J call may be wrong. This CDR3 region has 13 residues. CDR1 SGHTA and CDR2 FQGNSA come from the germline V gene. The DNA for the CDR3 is TGTGCCAGCAGCTTGAGCGGTTACAATGAGCAGTTCTTC. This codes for CASSLSGYNEQFF.

The DNA for the CDR3 is TGTGCCAGCAGCTCCACAGCGGGAGCTAGCACAGATACGCAGTATTTT. Encoded protein: CASSSTAGASTDTQYF. V is TRBV7-6 and J is TRBJ2-3, with TRBD2 identical over 8 bases. Trimming took 4 bases from V and 0 from J; bases not matched to a gene: 6. In germline, CDR1 is SGHVS, CDR2 FNYEAQ. CDR3 length: 16 residues.

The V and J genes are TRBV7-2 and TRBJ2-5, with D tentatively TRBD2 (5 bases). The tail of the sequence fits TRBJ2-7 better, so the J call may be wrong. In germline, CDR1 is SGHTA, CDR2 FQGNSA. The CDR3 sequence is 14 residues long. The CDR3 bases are TGTGCCAGCAGCTCTGGACTCGGCTACTACGAGCAGTACTTC. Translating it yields CASSSGLGYYEQYF.

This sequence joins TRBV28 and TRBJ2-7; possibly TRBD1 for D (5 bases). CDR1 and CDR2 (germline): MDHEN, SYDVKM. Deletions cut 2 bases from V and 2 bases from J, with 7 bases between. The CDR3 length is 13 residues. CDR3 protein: CASSLDSTYEQYF. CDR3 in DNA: TGTGCCAGCAGTTTAGACAGTACCTACGAGCAGTACTTC.

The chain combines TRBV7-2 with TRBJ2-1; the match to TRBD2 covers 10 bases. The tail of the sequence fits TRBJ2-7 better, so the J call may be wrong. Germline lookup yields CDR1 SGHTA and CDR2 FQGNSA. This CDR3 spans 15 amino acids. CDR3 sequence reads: CASSLAAGGSYEQYF. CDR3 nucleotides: TGTGCCAGCAGCTTAGCAGCGGGAGGGTCCTACGAGCAGTACTTC.

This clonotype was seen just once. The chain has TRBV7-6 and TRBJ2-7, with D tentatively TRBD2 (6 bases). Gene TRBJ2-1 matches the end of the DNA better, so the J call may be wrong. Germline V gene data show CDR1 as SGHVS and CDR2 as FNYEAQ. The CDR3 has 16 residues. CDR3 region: CASSSMLADTVGEQFF. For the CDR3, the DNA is TGTGCCAGCAGCTCTATGTTAGCGGATACAGTGGGTGAGCAGTTCTTC.

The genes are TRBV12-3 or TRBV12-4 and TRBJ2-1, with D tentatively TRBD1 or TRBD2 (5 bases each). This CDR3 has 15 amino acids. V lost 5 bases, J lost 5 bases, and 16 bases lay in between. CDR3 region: CASSATSGGHNEQFF. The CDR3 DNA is TGTGCCAGCAGTGCCACTAGTGGGGGACACAATGAGCAGTTCTTC.

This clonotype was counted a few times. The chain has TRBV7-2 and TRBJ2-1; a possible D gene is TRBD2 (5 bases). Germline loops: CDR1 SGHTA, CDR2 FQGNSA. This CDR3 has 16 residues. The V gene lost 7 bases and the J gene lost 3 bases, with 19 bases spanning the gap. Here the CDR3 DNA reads TGTGCCAGCACCCAAAAGGTGGGAGTCGGCTACAATGAGCAGTTCTTC. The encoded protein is CASTQKVGVGYNEQFF.

The CDR3 sequence: CASSARGGSYNEQFF. The DNA for the CDR3 is TGTGCCAGCAGCGCGCGGGGGGGCTCCTACAATGAGCAGTTCTTC. The chain employs TRBV11-2 and TRBJ2-1; TRBD2 matches 9 bases. Losses at the gene ends were 5 bases for V and 0 bases for J; bases not matched to a gene: 2. This CDR3 contains 15 residues. CDR1 SGHAT and CDR2 FQNNGV come from the germline V gene.

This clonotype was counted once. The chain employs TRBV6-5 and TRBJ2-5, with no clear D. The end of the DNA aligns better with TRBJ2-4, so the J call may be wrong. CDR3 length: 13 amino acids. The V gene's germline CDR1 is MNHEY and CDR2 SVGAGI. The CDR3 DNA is TGTGCCAGCAGTGAAGTTCCAGAAAACATTCAGTACTTC. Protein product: CASSEVPENIQYF.

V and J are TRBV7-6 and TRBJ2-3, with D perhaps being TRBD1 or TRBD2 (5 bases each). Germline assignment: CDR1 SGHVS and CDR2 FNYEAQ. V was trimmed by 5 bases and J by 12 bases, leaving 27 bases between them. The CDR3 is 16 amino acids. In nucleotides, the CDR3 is TGTGCCAGCAGCCCTCGGGACCTCCGGGCACAAGAGACCCAGTATTTT. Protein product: CASSPRDLRAQETQYF.